This TCR beta chain was sequenced in a study of shared clonotypes between healthy human individuals. Positively selected for CCR7, the CD45RO-negative cells used as naive CD8 cells excluded terminally differentiated effector memory CD45RA+ cells. Donation came from healthy HIV-negative adults that had no recent acute infections or vaccinations. CDR1 is SGHTA, CDR2 FQGNSA, per germline. The CDR3 covers 17 residues. V lost 5 bases to trimming and J lost 4 bases; unmatched junction nucleotides: 13. Study observations and caveats: Clonotypes that were shared across a handful of donors made up approximately 5.1% of naive CD4 clonotypes.

TCRdb's copy holds only in-frame clones and misses some; the assay was immunoSEQ multiplex PCR. Of roughly 1,800,000 clones listed, just under 95% were seen once; the top ten hold under 1.5%. Worth noting for this clone: Its specificity is unknown.

The rearrangement uses TRBV7-2 and TRBJ2-3, with TRBD2 identical over 9 bases. The receptor's source is a man between 18 and 29 years old in good health. The sample comprised naive CD8+ T cells sorted from blood. The CDR3 region is CASSANPTSGWADTQYF. CDR3 coding DNA: TGTGCCAGCAGCGCAAACCCGACTAGCGGTTGGGCAGATACGCAGTATTTT. Variable domain in full (rest from reference TRBV7-2 and TRBJ2-3): GAGVSQSPSNKVTEKGKDVELRCDPISGHTALYWYRQSLGQGLEFLIYFQGNSAPDKSGLPSDRFSAERTGGSVSTLTIQRTQQEDSAVYLCASSANPTSGWADTQYFGPGTRLTVL.